The rows below give T cell receptor beta chains drawn from one sample of a study of STAT3 mutations in large granular lymphocyte leukemia. The repertoire was sequenced with immunoSEQ multiplex PCR; TCRdb's copy has only in-frame clones and lacks some. The sample holds some 3,900 clones, 82% seen once. Source material: peripheral blood mononuclear cells. These receptors were taken from a boy aged 5 to 17 with T-cell large granular lymphocyte leukemia. Some clones in this sample may be carry-over from other donors' samples. Both conserved end residues are part of each CDR3. The order of the fields is clone size, V gene, D gene, J gene, CDR3 protein, CDR3 DNA. D genes are given only for firm matches. A row's size may be missing; if present it is once, few, many or a size class.

abundance: .; v_gene: TRBV6-6; d_gene: TRBD1; j_gene: TRBJ2-2; CDR3aa: CASQDRGGTGELFF; CDR3nt: TGTGCCAGCCAGGACAGGGGTGGCACCGGGGAGCTGTTTTTT
abundance: .; v_gene: TRBV6-6; d_gene: .; j_gene: TRBJ1-6; CDR3aa: CASSQPTGINSPLHF; CDR3nt: TGTGCCAGCAGTCAGCCGACGGGAATCAATTCACCCCTCCACTTT
abundance: .; v_gene: TRBV6-6; d_gene: .; j_gene: TRBJ2-7; CDR3aa: CAISRGTYEQYF; CDR3nt: TGTGCCATATCCAGGGGAACCTACGAGCAGTACTTC
abundance: .; v_gene: TRBV30; d_gene: TRBD1; j_gene: TRBJ2-4; CDR3aa: CAWNQQGARNIQYF; CDR3nt: TGTGCCTGGAATCAACAGGGGGCCCGGAACATTCAGTACTTC
abundance: few; v_gene: TRBV2; d_gene: .; j_gene: TRBJ2-7; CDR3aa: CASSERAVEQYF; CDR3nt: TGTGCCAGCAGTGAACGCGCTGTCGAGCAGTACTTC
abundance: .; v_gene: TRBV30; d_gene: .; j_gene: TRBJ2-3; CDR3aa: CAWSSQGGTDTQYF; CDR3nt: TGTGCCTGGAGTTCCCAGGGGGGGACAGATACGCAGTATTTT
abundance: .; v_gene: TRBV30; d_gene: .; j_gene: TRBJ1-5; CDR3aa: CAWSVQQPQHF; CDR3nt: TGTGCCTGGAGTGTACAGCAGCCCCAGCATTTT
abundance: .; v_gene: TRBV19; d_gene: TRBD2; j_gene: TRBJ2-7; CDR3aa: CASSPGTSYYEQYF; CDR3nt: TGTGCCAGTAGTCCTGGGACTAGCTACTACGAGCAGTACTTC
abundance: .; v_gene: TRBV5-4; d_gene: .; j_gene: TRBJ2-4; CDR3aa: CASSLDTKNIQYF; CDR3nt: TGTGCCAGCAGCTTGGACACCAAAAACATTCAGTACTTC
abundance: .; v_gene: TRBV5-1; d_gene: TRBD2; j_gene: TRBJ2-7; CDR3aa: CASGLAGRDYEQYF; CDR3nt: TGCGCCAGCGGACTAGCGGGACGCGACTACGAGCAGTACTTC
abundance: .; v_gene: TRBV5-1; d_gene: .; j_gene: TRBJ2-7; CDR3aa: CASSLVPLGEQYF; CDR3nt: TGCGCCAGCAGCTTGGTTCCCCTCGGAGAGCAGTACTTC
abundance: .; v_gene: TRBV20-1; d_gene: .; j_gene: TRBJ1-2; CDR3aa: CSARRDYGYTF; CDR3nt: TGCAGTGCTCGAAGGGACTATGGCTACACCTTC
abundance: .; v_gene: TRBV14; d_gene: .; j_gene: TRBJ1-6; CDR3aa: CASSVSHNSPLHF; CDR3nt: TGTGCCAGCAGCGTCAGTCATAATTCACCCCTCCACTTT
abundance: .; v_gene: TRBV30; d_gene: TRBD2; j_gene: TRBJ2-1; CDR3aa: CAWSGLAEYNEQFF; CDR3nt: TGTGCCTGGAGTGGGCTAGCGGAATACAATGAGCAGTTCTTC
abundance: .; v_gene: TRBV5-1; d_gene: .; j_gene: TRBJ2-2; CDR3aa: CASSPDSTNTGELFF; CDR3nt: TGCGCCAGCAGCCCCGACAGCACGAACACCGGGGAGCTGTTTTTT
abundance: .; v_gene: TRBV9; d_gene: TRBD1; j_gene: TRBJ1-1; CDR3aa: CASTPWGQGADTEAFF; CDR3nt: TGTGCCAGCACCCCATGGGGACAGGGGGCAGACACTGAAGCTTTCTTT
abundance: few; v_gene: TRBV7-9; d_gene: .; j_gene: TRBJ2-7; CDR3aa: CASSSSTGNYEQYF; CDR3nt: TGTGCCAGCAGCTCCTCCACAGGGAACTACGAGCAGTACTTC
abundance: .; v_gene: TRBV5-6; d_gene: TRBD1; j_gene: TRBJ2-7; CDR3aa: CASSWLGTGAYEQYF; CDR3nt: TGTGCCAGCAGCTGGTTGGGGACAGGGGCCTACGAGCAGTACTTC
abundance: .; v_gene: TRBV25-1; d_gene: TRBD2; j_gene: TRBJ2-7; CDR3aa: CASSRGSGGSYEQYF; CDR3nt: TGTGCCAGCAGTCGGGGAAGCGGGGGCTCCTACGAGCAGTACTTC
abundance: .; v_gene: TRBV5-4; d_gene: .; j_gene: TRBJ1-6; CDR3aa: CASSLWSSYNSPLHF; CDR3nt: TGTGCCAGCAGCTTGTGGAGCTCCTATAATTCACCCCTCCACTTT
abundance: few; v_gene: TRBV29-1; d_gene: .; j_gene: TRBJ2-3; CDR3aa: CSVRRQGTDTQYF; CDR3nt: TGCAGCGTACGACGACAGGGCACAGATACGCAGTATTTT
abundance: .; v_gene: TRBV5-4; d_gene: .; j_gene: TRBJ2-1; CDR3aa: CASSLWGAGGEQFF; CDR3nt: TGTGCCAGCAGCTTGTGGGGGGCAGGGGGTGAGCAGTTCTTC
abundance: few; v_gene: TRBV5-1; d_gene: .; j_gene: TRBJ2-7; CDR3aa: CASSLAGGGSYEQYF; CDR3nt: TGCGCCAGCAGCTTGGCGGGGGGCGGTTCCTACGAGCAGTACTTC
abundance: .; v_gene: TRBV7-8; d_gene: .; j_gene: TRBJ1-5; CDR3aa: CASSSRGAPEYDQPQHF; CDR3nt: TGTGCCAGCAGCTCACGGGGGGCTCCAGAATATGATCAGCCCCAGCATTTT
abundance: .; v_gene: TRBV5-6; d_gene: .; j_gene: TRBJ1-5; CDR3aa: CASSLGRDQPQHF; CDR3nt: TGTGCCAGCAGCTTGGGCAGGGATCAGCCCCAGCATTTT
abundance: .; v_gene: TRBV5-1; d_gene: .; j_gene: TRBJ2-7; CDR3aa: CASSFNTGDYEQYF; CDR3nt: TGCGCCAGCAGCTTTAACACGGGGGATTACGAGCAGTACTTC